The present T cell receptor (beta chain) was sequenced within a study of sequential checkpoint blockade in melanoma. For the study at large: Patients were randomized 1:1 to nivolumab-then-ipilimumab or ipilimumab-then-nivolumab first-line.

This clone was counted a single time. Treatment denoted: randomized to nivolumab then ipilimumab (arm A) or the reverse (arm B). TCRdb keeps only in-frame clones here, not all; method: immunoSEQ multiplex PCR. The top ten hold 22% of the sample, which has fewer than 35,000 clones, 65% to 90% seen once. The sequencing used CD8+ T cells sorted from blood (inferred from file names), collected from a patient given nivolumab and ipilimumab in sequence. This receptor was taken from a human donor with melanoma.

CDR3 nucleotides: TGTGCCAGCAATCTCCTCGGCAATGAGCAGTTCTTC. Protein: CASNLLGNEQFF. The chain employs TRBV7-9 and TRBJ2-1; D unclear. This CDR3 has 12 residues. Germline CDR1 reads SEHNR; CDR2 reads FQNEAQ (reference sequence). V shed 7 bases and J shed 6 bases, with 10 bases lying between them.